This T cell receptor (beta chain) derives from a study of cytomegalovirus exposure and HLA in healthy donors. Researchers ran the PCR with 60 Vbeta and 13 Jbeta primers. Produced via immunoSEQ multiplex PCR; TCRdb's table is partial and in-frame only. The sample has approximately 200,000 clones, around three quarters seen once; the top ten hold less than 2%. About this clone itself: Antigen specificity is unknown.

V gave up 1 base and J gave up 5 bases, with 9 bases separating them. This CDR3 spans 14 amino acids. Germline V gene lookup returns CDR1 SGHTA and CDR2 FQGNSA. Study findings and constraints: A likely sequencing artifact accounted for one observed cluster of highly shared sequence variants. According to a later analysis, most TCR beta chains associated with CMV appeared HLA-restricted. Diagnosis of cytomegalovirus status made by the classifier reportedly showed high specificity and sensitivity. A later analysis reportedly found fewer N-insertions in an Asian-associated ancestry cluster than the roughly 670-donor mean.

Sequenced: PBMCs. This sequence joins TRBV7-2 and TRBJ2-1; D is unclear. This clonotype was sampled from a man aged 25-45 years in good health and CMV-seronegative. CDR3 DNA sequence: TGTGCCAGCAGCTTAGGTGTCCGTAACAATGAGCAGTTCTTC. Protein sequence: CASSLGVRNNEQFF.